Following are 2 T cell receptor beta chains from one sample sequenced in a study of beta chain features in type 1 diabetes. Every bit of the isolated RNA underwent reverse transcription, so sequencing read expressed TCRB transcripts. Here immunoSEQ multiplex PCR was the method, and the copy in TCRdb shows in-frame clones only, minus some. The data contain about 130,000 clones, 9.2% of them singletons. Source material: central memory CD4+ T cells from blood. The receptor set was obtained from a man between 18 and 29 years old in good health.

This clone came up a few times. V is TRBV5-1 and J is TRBJ1-1; D possibly corresponds to TRBD1 (5 bases). V was cut by 2 bases and J by 2 bases, with 10 bases left in between. The germline gives CDR1 SGHRS, CDR2 YFSETQ. This CDR3 comprises 14 residues. The CDR3 DNA is TGCGCCAGCAGCTTTCAGGGTGGAAACACTGAAGCTTTCTTT. Residues: CASSFQGGNTEAFF.

The chain recombines TRBV15 with TRBJ2-7; 7 nucleotides agree with TRBD2. The CDR3 loop spans 15 amino acids. Germline V CDR1 and CDR2: LNHNV, YYDKDF (reference sequence). Trimming removed 3 bases from V and 0 bases from J; junction bases left unmatched: 5. This chain's CDR3 is CATSRGGGGSYEQYF. The CDR3 nucleotides read TGTGCCACCAGCAGGGGCGGCGGGGGCTCCTACGAGCAGTACTTC.